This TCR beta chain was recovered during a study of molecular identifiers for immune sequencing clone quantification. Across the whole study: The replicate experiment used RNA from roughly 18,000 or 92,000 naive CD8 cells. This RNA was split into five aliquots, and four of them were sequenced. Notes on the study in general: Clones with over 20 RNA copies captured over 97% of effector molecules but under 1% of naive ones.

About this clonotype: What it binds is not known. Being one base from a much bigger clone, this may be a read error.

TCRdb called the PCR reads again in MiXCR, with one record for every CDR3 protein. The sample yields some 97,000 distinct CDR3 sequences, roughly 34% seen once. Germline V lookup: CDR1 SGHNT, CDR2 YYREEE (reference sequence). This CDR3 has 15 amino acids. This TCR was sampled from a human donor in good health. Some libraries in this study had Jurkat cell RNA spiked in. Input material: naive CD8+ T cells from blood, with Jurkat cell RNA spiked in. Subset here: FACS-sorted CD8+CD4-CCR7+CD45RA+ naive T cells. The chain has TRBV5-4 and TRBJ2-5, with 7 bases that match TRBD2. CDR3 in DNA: TGTGCCAGCAGCCGGAGCGGGACCCTTCAAGAGCCCCAGTACTTC. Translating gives CASSRSGTLQEPQYF.